Included here is one T cell receptor (beta chain) sequence, with context. Its antigen is unknown. The data originate from a study of CD8 T cells in Susac syndrome. With random hexamers, 0.5 to 1 ug RNA was reverse transcribed. The amplification used immunoSEQ multiplex PCR on TCR beta CDR3; it spanned 54 Vbeta and 13 Jbeta. One entry per CDR3 protein, called by TCRdb with MiXCR from the immunoSEQ multiplex PCR reads. The data show about 300,000 distinct CDR3 sequences, 92% seen once. Study-wide points: The authors acknowledged that the study's TCR sequencing and HLA analysis involved relatively few individuals.

From blood CD8+ and CD4+ T cells, the TCR beta chain was sequenced. The CDR3 totals 14 residues. Sequenced: CD4+ T cells from PBMCs. The chain joins TRBV21-1 to TRBJ1-5; TRBD1 is taken as the D call from the table, unchecked against the DNA. TRBV21-1 is described as a pseudogene. The origin of this receptor is a human donor with multiple sclerosis. CDR3 DNA sequence: TGTGCCAGCAGCAAAGACAGGGGGAGACAGCCCCAGCATTTT. As protein: CASSKDRGRQPQHF.